The rows below give T cell receptor beta chains drawn from one sample of a study of T cell responses to AZD1222 COVID-19 vaccine. The repertoire was sequenced with immunoSEQ multiplex PCR; TCRdb's copy has only in-frame clones and lacks some. Altogether approximately 90,000 clones are present, approximately 91% being singletons, with the ten largest covering 3.7%. The starting material was peripheral blood, obtained on day 0 of AZD1222 vaccination. The source of these receptors is an adult in good health. Each CDR3 is given with its conserved first and last residue. D genes are given only for firm matches. A clone size is listed for some rows: how often the clone was seen (once, few, many), or a class if it is expanded.

d_call: TRBD1; j_call: TRBJ1-6; v_call: TRBV19; clone_size: once; cdr3_nt: TGTGCCAGTAGTAAATGGACAGGGGGAGGTGGCTATAATTCACCCCTCCACTTT; cdr3_aa: CASSKWTGGGGYNSPLHF
d_call: NA; j_call: TRBJ1-2; v_call: TRBV5-6; clone_size: NA; cdr3_nt: TGTGCCAGCAGCTGGGGTACGGGTGACTATGGCTACACCTTC; cdr3_aa: CASSWGTGDYGYTF
d_call: NA; j_call: TRBJ1-3; v_call: TRBV5-4; clone_size: NA; cdr3_nt: TGTGCCAGCAGCTTGGCCGGGCAGGGTGGAAACACCATATATTTT; cdr3_aa: CASSLAGQGGNTIYF
d_call: TRBD2; j_call: TRBJ2-7; v_call: TRBV30; clone_size: NA; cdr3_nt: TGTGCCTGTTCATGGAGACTAGCGGGGGGGCCCAACGAGCAGTACTTC; cdr3_aa: CACSWRLAGGPNEQYF
d_call: TRBD2; j_call: TRBJ2-1; v_call: TRBV6-4; clone_size: NA; cdr3_nt: TGTGCCAGCAGTGAGAGCGGGGGGACTTACAATGAGCAGTTCTTC; cdr3_aa: CASSESGGTYNEQFF
d_call: NA; j_call: TRBJ1-1; v_call: TRBV5-1; clone_size: once; cdr3_nt: TGCGCCAGCAGTCCTCTTACAGGTTTGAACACTGAAGCTTTCTTT; cdr3_aa: CASSPLTGLNTEAFF
d_call: NA; j_call: TRBJ2-5; v_call: TRBV19; clone_size: once; cdr3_nt: TGTGCCAGTAGGGGCAGGGCGGTAGAGACCCAGTACTTC; cdr3_aa: CASRGRAVETQYF
d_call: TRBD1; j_call: TRBJ1-4; v_call: TRBV30; clone_size: NA; cdr3_nt: TGTGCCTGGAGCGCCGGGACAGGGGGCGTAGAGGAAAAACTGTTTTTT; cdr3_aa: CAWSAGTGGVEEKLFF
d_call: TRBD1; j_call: TRBJ1-3; v_call: TRBV6-5; clone_size: NA; cdr3_nt: TGTGCCAGCAGCTCGGACAGGGGGCCTGGAAACACCATATATTTT; cdr3_aa: CASSSDRGPGNTIYF
d_call: NA; j_call: TRBJ2-3; v_call: TRBV30; clone_size: NA; cdr3_nt: TGTGCCTGGAGAAACTCGGGGGGCGCACCCGATACGCAGTATTTT; cdr3_aa: CAWRNSGGAPDTQYF
d_call: NA; j_call: TRBJ1-2; v_call: TRBV14; clone_size: NA; cdr3_nt: TGTGCCAGCAGCCAAGATCCGGGGACCTATGGCTACACCTTC; cdr3_aa: CASSQDPGTYGYTF
d_call: NA; j_call: TRBJ2-3; v_call: TRBV27; clone_size: NA; cdr3_nt: TGTGCCAGCAGTTTCCTTCTCGGGGCAGATACGCAGTATTTT; cdr3_aa: CASSFLLGADTQYF
d_call: TRBD1; j_call: TRBJ1-2; v_call: TRBV6-5; clone_size: NA; cdr3_nt: TGTGCCAGCAGTCTCCAACCCGGGACAGCATATGGCTACACCTTC; cdr3_aa: CASSLQPGTAYGYTF
d_call: NA; j_call: TRBJ2-3; v_call: TRBV5-6; clone_size: once; cdr3_nt: TGTGCCAGCAGCCCAACTAGGGAAGATACGCAGTATTTT; cdr3_aa: CASSPTREDTQYF
d_call: TRBD2; j_call: TRBJ2-2; v_call: TRBV13; clone_size: few; cdr3_nt: TGTGCCAGCAGCTTACGGGAGGGTCGGACCGGGGAGCTGTTTTTT; cdr3_aa: CASSLREGRTGELFF
d_call: NA; j_call: TRBJ1-1; v_call: TRBV5-1; clone_size: NA; cdr3_nt: TGCGCCAGCAGCTTGGCGGGAAATGAAGCTTTCTTT; cdr3_aa: CASSLAGNEAFF
d_call: NA; j_call: TRBJ2-2; v_call: TRBV7-9; clone_size: NA; cdr3_nt: TGTGCCGAAGGGCCCACCTACACCGGGGAGCTGTTTTTT; cdr3_aa: CAEGPTYTGELFF
d_call: NA; j_call: TRBJ1-6; v_call: TRBV6-5; clone_size: NA; cdr3_nt: TGTGCCAGCAGTTACCAACAGGGCGGCAATTCACCCCTCCACTTT; cdr3_aa: CASSYQQGGNSPLHF
d_call: NA; j_call: TRBJ1-1; v_call: TRBV23-1; clone_size: NA; cdr3_nt: TGCGCCAGCTTTCGACAGGCCCTGAACACTGAAGCTTTCTTT; cdr3_aa: CASFRQALNTEAFF
d_call: NA; j_call: TRBJ1-4; v_call: TRBV5-1; clone_size: NA; cdr3_nt: TGCGCCAGCAGCTCCCCTCCTGGGGAGGGAACGGAAAAACTGTTTTTT; cdr3_aa: CASSSPPGEGTEKLFF
d_call: NA; j_call: TRBJ2-3; v_call: TRBV9; clone_size: NA; cdr3_nt: TGTGCCAGCAGCGTAGATGTGGGTCGGATCCTGCATTTT; cdr3_aa: CASSVDVGRILHF
d_call: NA; j_call: TRBJ1-1; v_call: TRBV7-2; clone_size: once; cdr3_nt: TGTGCCAGCAGCTTAGTCCCCACAGAGGAGACTGAAGCTTTCTTT; cdr3_aa: CASSLVPTEETEAFF
d_call: NA; j_call: TRBJ1-1; v_call: TRBV12-3/TRBV12-4; clone_size: NA; cdr3_nt: TGTGCCAGCAGTTTAGGGTTGAAGGGGCAAGCTTTCTTT; cdr3_aa: CASSLGLKGQAFF
d_call: NA; j_call: TRBJ2-1; v_call: TRBV11-2; clone_size: NA; cdr3_nt: TGTGCCAGCAGCCCAACAGCCTACCGCTACAATGAGCAGTTCTTC; cdr3_aa: CASSPTAYRYNEQFF
d_call: NA; j_call: TRBJ2-2; v_call: TRBV18; clone_size: NA; cdr3_nt: TGTGCCAGCTCACCGAACCCCGGGGAGCTGTTTTTT; cdr3_aa: CASSPNPGELFF
d_call: NA; j_call: TRBJ1-4; v_call: TRBV4-1; clone_size: NA; cdr3_nt: TGCGCCAGCAGCTTGCTGCTTCAGGGGTTCCGGGAAAAACTGTTTTTT; cdr3_aa: CASSLLLQGFREKLFF
d_call: NA; j_call: TRBJ2-7; v_call: TRBV6-5; clone_size: NA; cdr3_nt: TGTGCCAGCCACCTACTATACGAGCAGTACTTC; cdr3_aa: CASHLLYEQYF